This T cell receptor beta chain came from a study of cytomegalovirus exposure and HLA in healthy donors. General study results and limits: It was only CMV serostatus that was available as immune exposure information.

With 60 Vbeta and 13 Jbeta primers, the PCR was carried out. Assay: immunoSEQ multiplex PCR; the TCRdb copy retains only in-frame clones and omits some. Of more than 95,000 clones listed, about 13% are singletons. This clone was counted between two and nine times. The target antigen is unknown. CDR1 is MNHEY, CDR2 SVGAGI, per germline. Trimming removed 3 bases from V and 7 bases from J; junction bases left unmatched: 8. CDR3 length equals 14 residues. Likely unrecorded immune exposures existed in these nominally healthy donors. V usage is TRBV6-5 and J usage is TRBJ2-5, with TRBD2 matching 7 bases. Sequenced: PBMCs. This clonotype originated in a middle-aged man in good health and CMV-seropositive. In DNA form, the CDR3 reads TGTGCCAGCAGTTATGGGGGGGGGAGGGGGACCCAGTACTTC. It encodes CASSYGGGRGTQYF.